What follows is one T cell receptor (beta chain) and its context. CDR3 length: 16 amino acids. Losses at the gene ends were 2 bases for V and 5 bases for J; bases not matched to a gene: 8. The germline V gene encodes CDR1 SEHNR and CDR2 FQNEAQ (reference sequence). The sample originates from a study of blood T cell repertoires in COVID-19. At the level of the study: COVID-19 samples, acute and convalescent, were from the United States, Italy and Spain. T cells, B-cell-depleted T cells, or PBMCs supplied cDNA or gDNA.

Per the study methods: Counts of nucleated cells, estimated from reference gene primer amplification, were obtained. Produced via immunoSEQ multiplex PCR; TCRdb's table is partial and in-frame only. V and J calls and clone size are as listed in that table; D and trimming were resolved from the DNA. This table has about 160,000 clones, around four fifths appearing once. The origin of this receptor is a woman of 80 years or more with acute or convalescent COVID-19. Sequenced input: peripheral blood. The genes are TRBV7-9 and TRBJ2-7; 11 nucleotides agree with TRBD2. The CDR3 spells CASSLWVAGGAHEQYF. The DNA of the CDR3 is TGTGCCAGCAGCTTATGGGTAGCGGGAGGGGCCCACGAGCAGTACTTC.